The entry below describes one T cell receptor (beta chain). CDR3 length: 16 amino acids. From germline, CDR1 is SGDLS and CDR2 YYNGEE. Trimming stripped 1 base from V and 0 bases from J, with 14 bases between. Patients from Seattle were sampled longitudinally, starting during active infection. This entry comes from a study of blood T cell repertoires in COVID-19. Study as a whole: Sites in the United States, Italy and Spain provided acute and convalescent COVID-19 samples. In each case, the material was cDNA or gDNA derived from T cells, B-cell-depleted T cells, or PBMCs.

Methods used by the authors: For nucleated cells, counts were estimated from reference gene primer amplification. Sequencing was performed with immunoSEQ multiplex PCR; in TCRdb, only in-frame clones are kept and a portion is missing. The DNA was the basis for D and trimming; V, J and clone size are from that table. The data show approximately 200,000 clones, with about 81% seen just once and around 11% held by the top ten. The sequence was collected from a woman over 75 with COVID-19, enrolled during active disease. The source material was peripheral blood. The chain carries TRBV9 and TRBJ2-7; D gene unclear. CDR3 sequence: CASSVSGGENSYEQYF. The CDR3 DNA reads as TGTGCCAGCAGCGTATCCGGCGGTGAGAACTCCTACGAGCAGTACTTC.